The 8 T cell receptor beta chains in this list originate from one sample, sequenced in a study of CD8 T cells in Susac syndrome. About 0.5 to 1 ug RNA was reverse transcribed with random hexamers. One entry per CDR3 protein, called by TCRdb with MiXCR from the immunoSEQ multiplex PCR reads. The sample consists of over 80,000 distinct CDR3 sequences, about 94% of them appearing once. The sample was CD8+ T cells from PBMCs. Source of these receptors: a human donor with Susac syndrome.

This chain links TRBV4-1 with TRBJ1-2; TRBD1 matches 7 bases. The CDR3 consists of 19 residues. Germline values: CDR1 MGHRA, CDR2 YSYEKL. After removal of 0 bases from V and 3 bases from J, the junction contained 16 bases not matched to a gene. The CDR3 here is CASSQDWGRQGFLDYGYTF. CDR3 coding DNA: TGCGCCAGCAGCCAAGATTGGGGGAGACAGGGCTTTCTCGACTATGGCTACACCTTC.

The chain combines TRBV4-3 with TRBJ2-7, with no clear D. V gave up 4 bases and J gave up 3 bases, with 16 bases separating them. The CDR3 loop spans 15 amino acids. Germline CDR1 reads LGHNA; CDR2 reads YSLEER. CDR3 amino acids: CASSPSATPNYEQYF. In DNA form, the CDR3 reads TGCGCCAGCAGCCCGTCCGCGACCCCGAACTACGAGCAGTACTTC.

The chain is built from TRBV12-5 and TRBJ1-2; 9 positions match TRBD1. The germline V gene has CDR1 LGHNT and CDR2 FRNRAP. The V and J ends lost 5 bases and 8 bases, in that order; junction bases with no gene match: 21. This CDR3 is 18 amino acids long. CDR3 bases: TGTGCTAGTGGTCCACCCAATTCCGGGACAGGGAGGATGGAAGGCTACACCTTC. Protein sequence: CASGPPNSGTGRMEGYTF.

In its sample, this clonotype was seen once. This chain uses TRBV5-1 with TRBJ2-7; D is uncertain. V was cut by 2 bases and J by 6 bases, with 6 bases left in between. The germline CDR1 and CDR2 sequences are SGHRS and YFSETQ. The CDR3 is 11 residues long. The CDR3 region is CASSLGAEQYF. Written as DNA, the CDR3 is TGCGCCAGCAGCTTAGGTGCCGAGCAGTACTTC.

The chain couples TRBV29-1 to TRBJ1-1; D is undetermined. Germline CDR1 and CDR2: SQVTM and ANQGSEA. V lost 2 bases and J lost 5, with 18 bases in between. This CDR3 spans 15 amino acids. In DNA, the CDR3 is TGCAGCGTTGAACCGGGTTCGGGTGGGCGGACTGAAGCTTTCTTT. It is translated as CSVEPGSGGRTEAFF.

The rearrangement joins TRBV4-3 to TRBJ2-7; the match to TRBD2 covers 9 bases. V shed 1 base, J shed 2 bases, and the junction held 6 bases outside the gene matches. The germline V gene has CDR1 LGHNA and CDR2 YSLEER. The CDR3 consists of 16 residues. The DNA of the CDR3 is TGCGCCAGCAGCCAAGGCAGACTAGCGGAAACCTACGAGCAGTACTTC. It yields the protein CASSQGRLAETYEQYF.

The gene calls are TRBV19 and TRBJ1-1; the match to TRBD1 covers 9 bases. In germline, CDR1 is LNHDA, CDR2 SQIVND (reference sequence). This CDR3 has 14 amino acids. V was pared by 4 bases and J by 6 bases, with 6 bases of the junction left unmatched. The CDR3 nucleotides read TGTGCCAGTAGTAGTACAGGGGGCATGGCTGAAGCTTTCTTT. Translated, it gives CASSSTGGMAEAFF.

The chain recombines TRBV24-1 with TRBJ2-1, with D perhaps TRBD1 (5 bases). The CDR3 covers 16 residues. Deletions cut 3 bases from V and 4 bases from J, with 15 bases between. CDR1 is KGHDR and CDR2 is SFDVKD in the germline V gene. CDR3 sequence reads: CATSDPRQTLYNEQFF. For the CDR3, the DNA is TGTGCCACCAGTGATCCTCGACAGACGCTTTACAATGAGCAGTTCTTC.